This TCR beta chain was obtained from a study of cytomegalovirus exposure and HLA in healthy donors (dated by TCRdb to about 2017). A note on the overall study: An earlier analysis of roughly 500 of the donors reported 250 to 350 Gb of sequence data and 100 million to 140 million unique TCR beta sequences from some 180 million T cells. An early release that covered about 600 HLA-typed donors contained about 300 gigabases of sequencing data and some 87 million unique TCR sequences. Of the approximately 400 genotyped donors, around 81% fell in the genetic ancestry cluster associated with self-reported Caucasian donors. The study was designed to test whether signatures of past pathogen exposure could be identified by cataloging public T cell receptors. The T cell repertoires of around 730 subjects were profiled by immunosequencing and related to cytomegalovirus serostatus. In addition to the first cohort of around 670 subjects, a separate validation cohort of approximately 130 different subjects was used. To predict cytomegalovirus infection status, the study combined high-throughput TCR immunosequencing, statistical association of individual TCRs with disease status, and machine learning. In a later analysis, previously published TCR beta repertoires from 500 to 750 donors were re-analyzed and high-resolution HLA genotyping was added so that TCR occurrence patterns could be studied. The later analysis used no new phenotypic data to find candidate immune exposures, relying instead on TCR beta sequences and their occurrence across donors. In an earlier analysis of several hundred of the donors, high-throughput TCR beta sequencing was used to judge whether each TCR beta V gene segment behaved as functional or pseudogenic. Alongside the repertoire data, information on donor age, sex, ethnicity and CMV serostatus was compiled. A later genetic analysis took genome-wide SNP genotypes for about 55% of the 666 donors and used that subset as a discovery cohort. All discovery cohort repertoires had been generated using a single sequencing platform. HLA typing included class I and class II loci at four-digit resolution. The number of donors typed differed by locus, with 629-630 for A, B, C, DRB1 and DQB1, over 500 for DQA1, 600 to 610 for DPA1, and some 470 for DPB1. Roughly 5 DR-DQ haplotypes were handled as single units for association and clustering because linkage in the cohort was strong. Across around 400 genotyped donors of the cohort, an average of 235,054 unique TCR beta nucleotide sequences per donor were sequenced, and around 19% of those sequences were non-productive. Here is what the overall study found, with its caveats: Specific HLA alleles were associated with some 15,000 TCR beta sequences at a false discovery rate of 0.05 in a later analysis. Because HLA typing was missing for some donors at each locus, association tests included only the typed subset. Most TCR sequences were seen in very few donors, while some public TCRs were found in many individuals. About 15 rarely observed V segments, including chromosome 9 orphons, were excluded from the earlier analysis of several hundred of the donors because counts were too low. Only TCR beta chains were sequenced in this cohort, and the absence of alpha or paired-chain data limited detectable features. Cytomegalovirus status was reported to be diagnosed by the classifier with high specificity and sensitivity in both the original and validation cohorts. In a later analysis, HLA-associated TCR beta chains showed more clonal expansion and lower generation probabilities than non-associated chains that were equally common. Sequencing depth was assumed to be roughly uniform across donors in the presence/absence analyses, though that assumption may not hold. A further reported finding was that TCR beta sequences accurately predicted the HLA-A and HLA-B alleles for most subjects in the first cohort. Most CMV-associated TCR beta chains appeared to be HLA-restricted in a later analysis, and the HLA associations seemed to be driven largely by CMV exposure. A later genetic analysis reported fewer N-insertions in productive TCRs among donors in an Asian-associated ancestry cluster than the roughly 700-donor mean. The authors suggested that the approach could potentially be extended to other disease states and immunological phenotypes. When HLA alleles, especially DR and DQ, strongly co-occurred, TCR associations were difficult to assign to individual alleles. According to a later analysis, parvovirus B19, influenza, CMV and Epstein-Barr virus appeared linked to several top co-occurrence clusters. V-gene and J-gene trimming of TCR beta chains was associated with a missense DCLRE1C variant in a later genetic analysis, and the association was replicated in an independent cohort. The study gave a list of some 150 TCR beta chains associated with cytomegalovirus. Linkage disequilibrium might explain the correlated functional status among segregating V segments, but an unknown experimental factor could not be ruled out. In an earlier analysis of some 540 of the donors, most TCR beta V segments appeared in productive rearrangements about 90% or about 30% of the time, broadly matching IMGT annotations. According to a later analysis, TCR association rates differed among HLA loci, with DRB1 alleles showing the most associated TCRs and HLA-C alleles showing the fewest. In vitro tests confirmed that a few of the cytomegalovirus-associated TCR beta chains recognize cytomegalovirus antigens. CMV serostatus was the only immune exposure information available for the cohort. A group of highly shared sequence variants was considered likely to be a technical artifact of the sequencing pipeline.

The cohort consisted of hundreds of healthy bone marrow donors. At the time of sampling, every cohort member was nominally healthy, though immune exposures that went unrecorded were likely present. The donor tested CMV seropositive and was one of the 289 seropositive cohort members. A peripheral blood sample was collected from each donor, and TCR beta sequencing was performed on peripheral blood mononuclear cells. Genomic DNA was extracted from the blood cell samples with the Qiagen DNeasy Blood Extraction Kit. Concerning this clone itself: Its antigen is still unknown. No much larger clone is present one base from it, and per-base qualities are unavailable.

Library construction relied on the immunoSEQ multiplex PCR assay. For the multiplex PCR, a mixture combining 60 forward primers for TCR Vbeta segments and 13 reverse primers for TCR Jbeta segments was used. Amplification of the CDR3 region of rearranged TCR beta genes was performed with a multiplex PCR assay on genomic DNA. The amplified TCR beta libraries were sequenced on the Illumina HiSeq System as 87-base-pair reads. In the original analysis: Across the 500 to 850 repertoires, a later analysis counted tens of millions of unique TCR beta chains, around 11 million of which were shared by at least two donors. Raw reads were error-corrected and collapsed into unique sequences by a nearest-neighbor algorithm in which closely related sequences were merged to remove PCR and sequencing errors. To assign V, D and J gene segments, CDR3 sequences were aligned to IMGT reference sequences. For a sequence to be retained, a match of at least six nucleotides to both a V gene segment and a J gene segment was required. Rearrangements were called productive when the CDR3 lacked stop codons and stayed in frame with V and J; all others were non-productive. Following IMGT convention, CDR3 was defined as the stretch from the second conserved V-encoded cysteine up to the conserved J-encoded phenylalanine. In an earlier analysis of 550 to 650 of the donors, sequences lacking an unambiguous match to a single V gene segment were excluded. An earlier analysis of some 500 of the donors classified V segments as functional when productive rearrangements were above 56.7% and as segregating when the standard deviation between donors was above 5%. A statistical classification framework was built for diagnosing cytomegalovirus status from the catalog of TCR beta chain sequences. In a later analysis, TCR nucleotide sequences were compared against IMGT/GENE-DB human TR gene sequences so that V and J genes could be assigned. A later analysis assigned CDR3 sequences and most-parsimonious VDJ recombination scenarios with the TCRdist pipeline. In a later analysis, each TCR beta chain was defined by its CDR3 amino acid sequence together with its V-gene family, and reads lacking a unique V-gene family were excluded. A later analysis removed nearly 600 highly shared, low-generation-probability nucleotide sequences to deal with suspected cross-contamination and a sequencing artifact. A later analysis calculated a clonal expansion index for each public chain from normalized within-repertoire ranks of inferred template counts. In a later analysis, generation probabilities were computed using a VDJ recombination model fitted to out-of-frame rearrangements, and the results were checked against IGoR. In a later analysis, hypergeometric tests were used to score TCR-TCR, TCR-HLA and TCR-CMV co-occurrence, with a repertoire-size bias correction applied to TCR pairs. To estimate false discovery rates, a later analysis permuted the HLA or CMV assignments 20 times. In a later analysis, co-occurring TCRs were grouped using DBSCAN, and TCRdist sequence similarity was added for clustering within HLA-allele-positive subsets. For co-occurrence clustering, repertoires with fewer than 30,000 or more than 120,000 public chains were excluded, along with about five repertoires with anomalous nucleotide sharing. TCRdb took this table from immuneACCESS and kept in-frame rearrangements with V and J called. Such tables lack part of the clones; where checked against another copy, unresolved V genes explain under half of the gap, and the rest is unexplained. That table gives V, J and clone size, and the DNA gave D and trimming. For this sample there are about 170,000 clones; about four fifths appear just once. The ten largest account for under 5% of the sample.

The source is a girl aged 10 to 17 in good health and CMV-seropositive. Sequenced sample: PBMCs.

CDR3 protein: CASSSGGTDYGYTF. The bases are TGTGCCAGCAGTTCGGGGGGGACGGACTATGGCTACACCTTC. The sequence links TRBV5-6 to TRBJ1-2, and the D gene may be TRBD1, 5 bases matching. The trim is 5 bases for V and 3 bases for J, with a gap of 14 bases between the germline ends. From its cysteine to its phenylalanine, the CDR3 spans 14 amino acids. The CDR3 DNA has 42 bases and is translated from base 1. The germline V gene gives CDR1 as SGHDT and CDR2 as YYEEEE.